A single sample gave rise to the 16 T cell receptor beta chains below, sequenced in a study of T cell responses to AZD1222 COVID-19 vaccine. The method was immunoSEQ multiplex PCR; TCRdb's version includes in-frame clones alone and lacks a portion of them. The sample includes about 120,000 clones, approximately 84% of them seen just once. Material: peripheral blood, obtained on day 0 of AZD1222 vaccination. These TCRs come from an adult in good health.

V and J are TRBV28 and TRBJ1-3; no reliable D call. CDR3 length: 14 amino acids. In germline, CDR1 is MDHEN, CDR2 SYDVKM. Trimming took off 8 bases at V and 4 bases at J, with 15 bases between the two ends. CDR3 DNA: TGTGCCAGCTCGACATCCTATCGGGGAAACACCATATATTTT. Its translation is CASSTSYRGNTIYF.

V usage is TRBV18 and J usage is TRBJ2-7; weak D call: TRBD2 (6 bases). The CDR3 runs to 13 residues. Germline V gives CDR1 KGHSH, CDR2 LQKENI. V dropped 7 bases and J dropped 7 bases, with 17 bases sitting between them. The CDR3 DNA is TGTGCCAGCTGGGACTCCCCTTCGAGGGAGCAGTACTTC. It specifies CASWDSPSREQYF. The variable domain in full, completed from reference TRBV18 and TRBJ2-7, reads NAGVMQNPRHLVRRRGQEARLRCSPMKGHSHVYWYRQLPEEGLKFMVYLQKENIIDESGMPKERFSAEFPKEGPSILRIQQVVRGDSAAYFCASWDSPSREQYFGPGTRLTVT.

The DNA for the CDR3 is TGTGCCAGCAGCACCAGGGAAAACACTGAAGCTTTCTTT. This codes for CASSTRENTEAFF. V usage is TRBV11-2 and J usage is TRBJ1-1, with D possibly TRBD1 on 5 matching bases. This CDR3 is built from 13 residues. V was pared by 5 bases and J by 2 bases, with 9 bases between. Germline V lookup: CDR1 SGHAT, CDR2 FQNNGV.

The CDR3 here is CASSLGRFTYEQYF. The CDR3 region has the DNA TGTGCCAGCAGCTTAGGCAGGTTTACCTACGAGCAGTACTTC. V is TRBV7-8 and J is TRBJ2-7; D gene uncertain. The germline V gene has CDR1 SGHVS and CDR2 FQNEAQ. V shed 1 base and J shed 2 bases, with 9 bases lying between them. The CDR3 totals 14 residues.

Turning to this clone: Other nucleotide sequences in the sample specify the same CDR3. The chain recombines TRBV28 with TRBJ1-1, with D unclear. Germline CDR1 MDHEN, CDR2 SYDVKM. The CDR3 covers 12 residues. Deletions cut 2 bases from V and 1 base from J, with 2 bases between. CDR3 in amino acids: CASSLRNTEAFF. DNA of the CDR3: TGTGCCAGCAGTTTACGGAACACTGAAGCTTTCTTT.

This chain links TRBV7-2 with TRBJ2-3, with 9 bases identical to TRBD2. J was trimmed by 0 bases and V by 5 bases; bases with no gene match: 6. The CDR3 spans 16 residues. Germline CDR1 is SGHTA and CDR2 is FQGNSA. For the CDR3, the DNA is TGTGCCAGCAGCCCGTTTGCGGGGGGGAGCACAGATACGCAGTATTTT. This sequence encodes CASSPFAGGSTDTQYF. The complete variable domain, with remaining parts taken from reference TRBV7-2 and TRBJ2-3, reads GAGVSQSPSNKVTEKGKDVELRCDPISGHTALYWYRQSLGQGLEFLIYFQGNSAPDKSGLPSDRFSAERTGGSVSTLTIQRTQQEDSAVYLCASSPFAGGSTDTQYFGPGTRLTVL.

The rearrangement uses TRBV2 and TRBJ2-3; D call uncertain. The CDR3 is 13 residues long. Germline V gene sequence: CDR1 SNHLY, CDR2 FYNNEI. V shed 7 bases and J shed 2 bases, with 10 bases lying between them. This CDR3 is CASMAELTDTQYF. The CDR3 DNA follows: TGTGCCAGCATGGCGGAGCTCACAGATACGCAGTATTTT.

A single count supports this clone. V gene TRBV27 combines with J gene TRBJ1-1; D is unclear. This CDR3 region has 13 residues. Germline loops: CDR1 MNHEY, CDR2 SMNVEV (reference sequence). V was cut by 0 bases and J by 8 bases, with 10 bases left in between. The CDR3 loop is CASSLSTFVEAFF. The CDR3 coding sequence is TGTGCCAGCAGTTTATCCACTTTCGTGGAAGCTTTCTTT.

This clone was picked up a small number of times. The chain has TRBV7-9 and TRBJ2-7, with 7 bases that match TRBD1. V shed 4 bases and J 1 base; nucleotides not matched to a gene: 4. In germline, CDR1 is SEHNR, CDR2 FQNEAQ (reference sequence). The CDR3 totals 14 residues. CDR3: CASSSRGPSYEQYF. The CDR3 DNA is TGTGCCAGCAGCTCAAGGGGGCCTTCCTACGAGCAGTACTTC.

This clone appeared a single time. The CDR3: CASSVEAVNEQFF. Here the CDR3 DNA reads TGTGCCAGCAGCGTAGAGGCCGTCAATGAGCAGTTCTTC. V usage is TRBV9 and J usage is TRBJ2-1; D gene ambiguous. Trimming left V 0 bases short and J 6 bases short, with 7 bases between. Germline-derived CDR1 and CDR2 are SGDLS and YYNGEE. CDR3 length: 13 residues.

V and J are TRBV9 and TRBJ1-2; 9 bases line up with TRBD1. CDR1 and CDR2 from the germline V gene are SGDLS and YYNGEE. V was clipped by 5 bases and J by 8 bases; unmatched bases: 13. The CDR3 covers 15 residues. Here the CDR3 DNA reads TGTGCCAGCAGGGTACTAATAGGACAGGGGTACGGCTACACCTTC. It specifies CASRVLIGQGYGYTF.

The chain is built from TRBV18 and TRBJ1-5; D is perhaps TRBD1 (6 bases). Germline V gene data show CDR1 as KGHSH and CDR2 as LQKENI. V shed 2 bases and J shed 2 bases, with 13 bases lying between them. The CDR3 runs 16 residues. DNA for the CDR3: TGTGCCAGCTCACCAAACAGGGCGGGGGGCAATCAGCCCCAGCATTTT. It is translated as CASSPNRAGGNQPQHF.

CDR3 region: CASSIQYGAANTGELFF. In DNA form, the CDR3 reads TGTGCCAGCAGCATCCAATACGGCGCGGCGAACACCGGGGAGCTGTTTTTT. The chain carries TRBV7-8 and TRBJ2-2; D unclear. V was clipped by 5 bases and J by 0 bases, with 16 bases between them. Germline CDR1 SGHVS, CDR2 FQNEAQ. The CDR3 runs to 17 residues.

The genes are TRBV25-1 and TRBJ2-5, with D perhaps matching TRBD2 (6 bases). CDR1 MGHDK and CDR2 SYGVNS come from the germline V gene. The CDR3 covers 13 residues. V was shortened by 4 bases and J by 2 bases, with 8 bases between the two germline ends. This CDR3 reads CASSAGVQETQYF. DNA for the CDR3: TGTGCCAGCAGTGCGGGGGTTCAAGAGACCCAGTACTTC. Filled out from reference TRBV25-1 and TRBJ2-5, the complete variable domain reads EADIYQTPRYLVIGTGKKITLECSQTMGHDKMYWYQQDPGMELHLIHYSYGVNSTEKGDLSSESTVSRIRTEHFPLTLESARPSHTSQYLCASSAGVQETQYFGPGTRLLVL.

This sequence joins TRBV7-2 and TRBJ2-2, with D tentatively TRBD1 (6 bases). The V gene's germline CDR1 is SGHTA and CDR2 FQGNSA. The ends were cut back, 5 bases at V and 3 bases at J, with 13 bases in the middle. The CDR3 extends over 15 amino acids. The chain's CDR3 is CASSPLTGYTGELFF. The CDR3 nucleotides are TGTGCCAGCAGCCCGCTCACAGGGTACACCGGGGAGCTGTTTTTT.

This clone has more than one count but fewer than ten. The chain uses TRBV6-1 and TRBJ1-3; D not resolved. CDR3 length equals 15 residues. V shed 2 bases and J shed 0 bases, with 8 bases lying between them. From germline, CDR1 is MNHNS and CDR2 SASEGT. The CDR3 bases are TGTGCCAGCAGTGAACAGATTTCCTCTGGAAACACCATATATTTT. Translating it yields CASSEQISSGNTIYF.